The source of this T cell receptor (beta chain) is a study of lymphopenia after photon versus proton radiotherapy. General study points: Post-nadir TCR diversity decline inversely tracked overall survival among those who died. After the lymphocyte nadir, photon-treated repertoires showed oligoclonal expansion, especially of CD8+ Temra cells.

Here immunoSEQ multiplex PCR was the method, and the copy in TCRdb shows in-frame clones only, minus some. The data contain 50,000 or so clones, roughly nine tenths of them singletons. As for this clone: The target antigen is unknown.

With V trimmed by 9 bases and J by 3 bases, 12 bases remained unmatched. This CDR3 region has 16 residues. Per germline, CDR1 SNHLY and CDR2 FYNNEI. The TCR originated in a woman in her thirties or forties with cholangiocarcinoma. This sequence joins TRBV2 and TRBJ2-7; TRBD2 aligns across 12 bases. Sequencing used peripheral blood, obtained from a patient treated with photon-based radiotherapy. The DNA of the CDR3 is TGTGCCAGATCCTGGACTAGCGGGGCCGGGATCTACGAGCAGTACTTC. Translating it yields CARSWTSGAGIYEQYF.